Presented here are 11 T cell receptor beta chains from one specimen sequenced in a study of blood T cell repertoires in COVID-19. Clones were sequenced by immunoSEQ multiplex PCR, and TCRdb holds only the in-frame ones, with some missing. This sample carries over 200,000 clones, less than 90% of them seen once, and the ten largest clones take roughly 4%. Material for sequencing was PBMCs or T cells enriched from blood (not recorded which). These receptors were obtained from a woman aged 30 to 39 who had been exposed to COVID-19.

This chain links TRBV7-9 with TRBJ1-2; D is ambiguous. This CDR3 spans 16 amino acids. With 3 bases removed from V and 0 bases from J, the gap between germline ends came to 14 bases. Germline lookup yields CDR1 SEHNR and CDR2 FQNEAQ (reference sequence). CDR3 bases: TGTGCCAGCAGCTTGATTAGGACGGGAGCTAACTATGGCTACACCTTC. This encodes CASSLIRTGANYGYTF.

A few counts support this clone. The chain joins TRBV6-5 to TRBJ1-5; no definite D call. The CDR3 totals 14 residues. The V and J ends lost 2 bases and 2 bases respectively, with 7 bases between them. The germline CDR1 and CDR2 sequences are MNHEY and SVGAGI. DNA of the CDR3: TGTGCCAGCAGTTACCGGGAGGGCAATCAGCCCCAGCATTTT. Translated: CASSYREGNQPQHF.

V gene TRBV29-1 combines with J gene TRBJ2-7, with a weak D call TRBD2 (6 bases). Germline CDR1 is SQVTM and CDR2 is ANQGSEA. The CDR3 is 12 residues long. Trimming took 6 bases from V and 2 from J, leaving 11 bases between them. The CDR3 is CSVGLKTYEQYF. CDR3 coding DNA: TGCAGCGTGGGACTGAAAACCTACGAGCAGTACTTC.

The V call is TRBV12-5, the J call TRBJ2-3; maybe TRBD1 (6 bases). This CDR3 is 14 amino acids long. Trimming shortened V by 0 bases and J by 8 bases, and 12 bases separated the two germline ends. CDR1 is LGHNT, CDR2 FRNRAP, per germline. As DNA, the CDR3 is TGTGCTAGTGGTTTGGTTCAGCCAGGGGTTACGCAGTATTTT. Protein sequence: CASGLVQPGVTQYF. The entire variable domain, with the rest obtained from reference TRBV12-5 and TRBJ2-3, is as follows: DARVTQTPRHKVTEMGQEVTMRCQPILGHNTVFWYRQTMMQGLELLAYFRNRAPLDDSGMPKDRFSAEMPDATLATLKIQPSEPRDSAVYFCASGLVQPGVTQYFGPGTRLTVL.

The chain joins TRBV2 to TRBJ2-1; TRBD1 agrees at 9 bases. This CDR3 region has 14 residues. The germline gives CDR1 SNHLY, CDR2 FYNNEI. The V gene end was trimmed by 8 bases and the J gene end by 9 bases; junction bases not matched to a gene: 11. CDR3 nucleotides: TGTGCCAGCTGCGAACAGGGGGCGAAGGTTGAGCAGTTCTTC. It specifies CASCEQGAKVEQFF. Full variable domain (remainder filled in from reference TRBV2 and TRBJ2-1): EPEVTQTPSHQVTQMGQEVILRCVPISNHLYFYWYRQILGQKVEFLVSFYNNEISEKSEIFDDQFSVERPDGSNFTLKIRSTKLEDSAMYFCASCEQGAKVEQFFGPGTRLTVL.

This clone was found once. The chain recombines TRBV6-5 with TRBJ1-1; perhaps TRBD1 as D (6 bases). The V end lost 6 bases, the J end lost 4 bases, and 15 bases lay between the germline ends. The CDR3 extends over 14 amino acids. CDR1 MNHEY and CDR2 SVGAGI come from the germline V gene. CDR3 coding DNA: TGTGCCAGCAGGAGGGACACGATGATCACTGAAGCTTTCTTT. Translating gives CASRRDTMITEAFF.

This clone was seen just once. This chain uses TRBV19 with TRBJ1-2, with 12 positions matching TRBD1. The CDR3 has 14 residues. The trim removed 10 bases at V and 2 bases at J, leaving 5 bases unmatched. The germline V gene encodes CDR1 LNHDA and CDR2 SQIVND (reference sequence). This chain's CDR3 is CATAGQGANYGYTF. The CDR3 DNA reads TGTGCCACCGCGGGACAGGGGGCCAACTATGGCTACACCTTC.

The chain couples TRBV7-9 to TRBJ1-4, with TRBD1 as a possible D gene (5 bases). With 2 bases removed from V and 8 bases from J, the gap between germline ends came to 12 bases. Germline V gene lookup returns CDR1 SEHNR and CDR2 FQNEAQ (reference sequence). The CDR3 is 14 amino acids. The CDR3 loop reads CASSLSGGTEKLFF. CDR3 in DNA: TGTGCCAGCAGCTTATCGGGGGGTACCGAAAAACTGTTTTTT.

V gene TRBV13 combines with J gene TRBJ2-1; 11 bases align to TRBD1. Germline V gene data show CDR1 as PRHDT and CDR2 as FYEKMQ (reference sequence). The ends lost 5 bases at V and 3 bases at J; junction bases unmatched: 9. The CDR3 consists of 17 residues. CDR3 protein: CASSATGQGAFYNEQFF. The CDR3 DNA reads as TGTGCCAGCAGCGCAACTGGACAGGGGGCCTTCTACAATGAGCAGTTCTTC.

In the case of this clone: The junction departs from germline at one end; a sequencing error may be responsible. The V and J genes are TRBV6-5 and TRBJ1-4; tentative D call: TRBD1 (5 bases). The CDR3 contains 15 residues. CDR1 and CDR2 from the germline V gene are MNHEY and SVGAGI. As DNA, the CDR3 is TGTGCCAGCAGTACGCGGGGGTTAACTCATGAAAAACTGTTTTTT. Translation gives CASSTRGLTHEKLFF.

V gene TRBV12-5 combines with J gene TRBJ2-6; no firm D call. The CDR3 spans 15 residues. Germline loops: CDR1 LGHNT, CDR2 FRNRAP. V lost 2 bases and J lost 0, with 5 bases in between. Here the CDR3 DNA reads TGTGCTAGTGGTTTGTCCGTCTCTGGGGCCAACGTCCTGACTTTC. This sequence encodes CASGLSVSGANVLTF.